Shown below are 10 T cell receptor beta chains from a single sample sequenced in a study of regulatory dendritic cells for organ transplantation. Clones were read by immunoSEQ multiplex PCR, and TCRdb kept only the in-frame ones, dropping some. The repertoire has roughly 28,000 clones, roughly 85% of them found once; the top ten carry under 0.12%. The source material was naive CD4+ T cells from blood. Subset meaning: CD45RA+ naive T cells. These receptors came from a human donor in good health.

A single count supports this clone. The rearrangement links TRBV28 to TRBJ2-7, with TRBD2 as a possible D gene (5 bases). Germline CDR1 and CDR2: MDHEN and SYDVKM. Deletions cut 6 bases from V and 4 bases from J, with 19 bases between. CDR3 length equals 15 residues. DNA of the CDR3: TGTGCCAGCAGCCAACTAGGACGGGCCTCATACGAGCAGTACTTC. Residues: CASSQLGRASYEQYF.

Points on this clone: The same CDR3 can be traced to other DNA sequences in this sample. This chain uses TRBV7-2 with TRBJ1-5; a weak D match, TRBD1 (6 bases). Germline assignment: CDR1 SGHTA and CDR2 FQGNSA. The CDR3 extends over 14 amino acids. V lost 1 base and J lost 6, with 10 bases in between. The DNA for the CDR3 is TGTGCCAGCAGCTTAGGGCAGGGGAGTCAGCCCCAGCATTTT. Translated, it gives CASSLGQGSQPQHF.

The CDR3 loop reads CASRRQDSYNEQFF. CDR3 DNA sequence: TGTGCCAGCAGAAGACAGGACTCCTACAATGAGCAGTTCTTC. V and J are TRBV2 and TRBJ2-1; possible D gene TRBD1, 6 bases. The CDR3 extends over 14 amino acids. Germline CDR1 and CDR2: SNHLY and FYNNEI. The V end lost 6 bases, the J end lost 0 bases, and 9 bases lay between the germline ends.

CDR3 DNA: TGTGCCAGCAGCGTTGAATCAGGGACTAATCTCTTTCACACAGATACGCAGTATTTT. Translation gives CASSVESGTNLFHTDTQYF. The chain is built from TRBV9 and TRBJ2-3, with TRBD2 matching 7 bases. Losses at the gene ends were 2 bases for V and 2 bases for J; bases not matched to a gene: 17. The CDR3 is 19 amino acids. CDR1 SGDLS and CDR2 YYNGEE come from the germline V gene.

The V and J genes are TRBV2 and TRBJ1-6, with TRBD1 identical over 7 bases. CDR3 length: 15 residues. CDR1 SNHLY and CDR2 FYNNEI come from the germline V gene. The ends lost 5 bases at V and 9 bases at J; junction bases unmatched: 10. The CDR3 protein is CASSYRGGESSPLHF. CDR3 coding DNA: TGTGCCAGCAGTTACAGGGGCGGGGAGAGTTCACCCCTCCACTTT.

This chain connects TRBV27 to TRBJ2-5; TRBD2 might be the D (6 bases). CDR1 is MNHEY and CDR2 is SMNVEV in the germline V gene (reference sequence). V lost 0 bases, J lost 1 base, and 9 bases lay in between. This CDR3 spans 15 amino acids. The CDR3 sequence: CASSLSRGFQETQYF. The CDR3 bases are TGTGCCAGCAGTTTATCCCGGGGGTTCCAAGAGACCCAGTACTTC.

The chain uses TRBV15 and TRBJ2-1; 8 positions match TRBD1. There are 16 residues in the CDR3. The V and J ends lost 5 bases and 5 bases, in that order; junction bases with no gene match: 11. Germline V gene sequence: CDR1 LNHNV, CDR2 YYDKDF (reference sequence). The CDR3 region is CATSPTDRGINNEQFF. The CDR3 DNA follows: TGTGCCACCAGCCCTACTGACAGGGGAATCAACAATGAGCAGTTCTTC. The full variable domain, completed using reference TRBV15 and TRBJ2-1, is DAMVIQNPRYQVTQFGKPVTLSCSQTLNHNVMYWYQQKSSQAPKLLFHYYDKDFNNEADTPDNFQSRRPNTSFCFLDIRSPGLGDTAMYLCATSPTDRGINNEQFFGPGTRLTVL.

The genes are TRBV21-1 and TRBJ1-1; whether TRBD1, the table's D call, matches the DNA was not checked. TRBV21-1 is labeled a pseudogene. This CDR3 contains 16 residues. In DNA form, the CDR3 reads TGTGCCAGCAGCAATCCTTCAGGGGGCGGTCAAACTGAAGCTTTCTTT. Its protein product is CASSNPSGGGQTEAFF.

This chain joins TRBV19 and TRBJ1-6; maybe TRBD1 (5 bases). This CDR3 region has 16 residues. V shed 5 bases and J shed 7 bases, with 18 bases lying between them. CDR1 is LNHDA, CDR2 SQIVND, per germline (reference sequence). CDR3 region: CASSVPQGSGNSPLHF. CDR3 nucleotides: TGTGCCAGTAGTGTGCCGCAGGGATCAGGAAATTCACCCCTCCACTTT.

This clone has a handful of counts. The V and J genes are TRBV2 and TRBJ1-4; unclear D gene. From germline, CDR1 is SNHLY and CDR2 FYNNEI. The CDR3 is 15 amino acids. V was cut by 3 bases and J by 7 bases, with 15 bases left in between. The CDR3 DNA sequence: TGTGCCAGCAGTGAGGGAGAGGGTGCGGGTGAAAAACTGTTTTTT. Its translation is CASSEGEGAGEKLFF.